The clone carrying this T cell receptor beta chain appeared a few times. Its antigen is currently unknown. The data are from a study of T-cell reconstitution after alpha-beta-depleted transplantation in children. General study results and limits: It was newly produced T cells that mostly accounted for T-cell counts and diversity one year after transplant. High day-60 TCRbeta diversity in some patients came from surviving recipient T cells and thymic progenitors. About two months after transplant, alpha-beta T cells reportedly came from several hundred expanded graft clones.

The TCRbeta library incorporated unique molecular identifiers. Each CDR3 protein is one row after TCRdb ran MiXCR on the PCR reads. Here the sample spans about 250,000 distinct CDR3 sequences, roughly a quarter being singletons. The TCR was taken from a female patient aged 2-15 years who had a stem cell transplant for congenital amegakaryocytic thrombocytopenia, so the T cells may come from the graft donor. Sequencing was performed on PBMCs, mostly from graft donor cells, taken 360 days after TCRalphabeta/CD19-depleted stem cell transplant.

CDR3 region: CASSLAGGGLYEQYF. The CDR3 coding sequence is TGCGCCAGCAGTCTAGCGGGAGGAGGGCTCTACGAGCAGTACTTC. This chain connects TRBV5-1 to TRBJ2-7, with 11 bases identical to TRBD2. The CDR3 totals 15 residues. V shed 5 bases and J 3 bases; nucleotides not matched to a gene: 7. CDR1 and CDR2 from the germline V gene are SGHRS and YFSETQ.